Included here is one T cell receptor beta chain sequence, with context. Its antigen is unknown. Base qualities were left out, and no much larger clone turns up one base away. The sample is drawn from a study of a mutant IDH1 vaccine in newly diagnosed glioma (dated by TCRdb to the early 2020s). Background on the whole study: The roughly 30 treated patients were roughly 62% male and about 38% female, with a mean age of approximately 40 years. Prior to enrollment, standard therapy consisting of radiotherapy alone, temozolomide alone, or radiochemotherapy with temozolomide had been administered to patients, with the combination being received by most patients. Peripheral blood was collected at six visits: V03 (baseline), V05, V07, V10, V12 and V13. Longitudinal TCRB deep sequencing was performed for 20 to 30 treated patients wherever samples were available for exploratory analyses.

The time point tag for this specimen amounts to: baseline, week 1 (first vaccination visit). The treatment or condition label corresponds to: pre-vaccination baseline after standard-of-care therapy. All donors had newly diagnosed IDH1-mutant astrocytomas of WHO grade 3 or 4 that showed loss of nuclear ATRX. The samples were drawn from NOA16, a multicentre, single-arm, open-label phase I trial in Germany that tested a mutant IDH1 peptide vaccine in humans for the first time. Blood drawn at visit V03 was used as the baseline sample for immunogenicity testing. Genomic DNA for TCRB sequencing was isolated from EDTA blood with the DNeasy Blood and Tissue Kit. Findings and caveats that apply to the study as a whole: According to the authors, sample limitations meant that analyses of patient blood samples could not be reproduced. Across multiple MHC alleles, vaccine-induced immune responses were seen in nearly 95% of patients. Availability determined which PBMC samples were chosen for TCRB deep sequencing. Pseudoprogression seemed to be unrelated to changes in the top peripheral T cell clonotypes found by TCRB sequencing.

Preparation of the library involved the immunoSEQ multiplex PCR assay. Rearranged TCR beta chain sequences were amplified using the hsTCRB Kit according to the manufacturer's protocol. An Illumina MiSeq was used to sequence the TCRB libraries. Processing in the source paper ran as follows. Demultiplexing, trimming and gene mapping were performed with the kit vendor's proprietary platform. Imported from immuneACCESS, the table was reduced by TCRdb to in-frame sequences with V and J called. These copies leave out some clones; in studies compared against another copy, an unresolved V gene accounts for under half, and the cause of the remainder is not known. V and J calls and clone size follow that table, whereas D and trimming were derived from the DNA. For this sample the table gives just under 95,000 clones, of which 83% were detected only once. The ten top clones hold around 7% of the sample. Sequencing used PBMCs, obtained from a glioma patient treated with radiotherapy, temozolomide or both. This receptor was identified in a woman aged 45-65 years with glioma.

The sequenced DNA is TGTGCCATGCTGAGACAGGGCTACGAGCAGTTCTTC. Its protein reads: CAMLRQGYEQFF. Recombination linked TRBV10-3 to TRBJ2-1; 7 bases in the middle match TRBD1. The CDR3 has 12 amino acids, counting the end cysteine and phenylalanine. The retained sequence is limited to the CDR3, 36 bases, with the frame set at the first base. CDR1 and CDR2, per the germline V gene, are ENHRY and SYGVKD. Unmatched junction bases come to 9, with V trimmed by 9 bases and J by 10 bases.